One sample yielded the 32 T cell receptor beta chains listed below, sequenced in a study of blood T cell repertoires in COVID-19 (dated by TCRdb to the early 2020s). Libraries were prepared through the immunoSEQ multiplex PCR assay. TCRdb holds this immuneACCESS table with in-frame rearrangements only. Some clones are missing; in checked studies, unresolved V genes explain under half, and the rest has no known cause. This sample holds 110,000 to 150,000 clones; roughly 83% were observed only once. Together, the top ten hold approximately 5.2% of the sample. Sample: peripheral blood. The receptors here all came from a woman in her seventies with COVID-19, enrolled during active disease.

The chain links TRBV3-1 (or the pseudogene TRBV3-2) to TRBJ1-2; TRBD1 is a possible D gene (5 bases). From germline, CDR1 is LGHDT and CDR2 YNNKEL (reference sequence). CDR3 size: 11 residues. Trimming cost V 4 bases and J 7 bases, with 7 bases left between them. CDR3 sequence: CASSRGGGYTF. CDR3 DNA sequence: TGTGCCAGCAGCCGCGGGGGTGGCTACACCTTC.

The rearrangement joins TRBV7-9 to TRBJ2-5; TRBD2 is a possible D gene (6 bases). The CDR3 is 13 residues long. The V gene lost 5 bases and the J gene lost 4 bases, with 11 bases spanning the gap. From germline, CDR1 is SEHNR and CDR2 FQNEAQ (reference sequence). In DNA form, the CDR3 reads TGTGCCAGCAGCCCCGTGGGGGGAGAGACCCAGTACTTC. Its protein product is CASSPVGGETQYF.

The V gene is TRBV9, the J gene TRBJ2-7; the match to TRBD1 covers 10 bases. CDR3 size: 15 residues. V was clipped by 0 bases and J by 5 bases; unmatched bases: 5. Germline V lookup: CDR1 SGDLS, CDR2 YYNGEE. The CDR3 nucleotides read TGTGCCAGCAGCGTAGCGGGACAGGGGCCTAACGAGCAGTACTTC. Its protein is CASSVAGQGPNEQYF.

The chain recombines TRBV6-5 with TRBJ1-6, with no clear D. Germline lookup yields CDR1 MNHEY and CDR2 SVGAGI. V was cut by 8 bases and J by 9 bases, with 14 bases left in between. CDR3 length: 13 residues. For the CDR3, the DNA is TGTGCCAGCCGGTCAGTGGAGGGTTCACCCCTCCACTTT. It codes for CASRSVEGSPLHF.

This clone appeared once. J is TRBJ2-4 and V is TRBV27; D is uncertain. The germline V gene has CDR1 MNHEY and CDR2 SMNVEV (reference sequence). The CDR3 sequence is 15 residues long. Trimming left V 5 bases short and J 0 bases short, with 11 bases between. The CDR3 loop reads CASSTTILAKNIQYF. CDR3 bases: TGTGCCAGCAGTACGACAATATTAGCCAAAAACATTCAGTACTTC.

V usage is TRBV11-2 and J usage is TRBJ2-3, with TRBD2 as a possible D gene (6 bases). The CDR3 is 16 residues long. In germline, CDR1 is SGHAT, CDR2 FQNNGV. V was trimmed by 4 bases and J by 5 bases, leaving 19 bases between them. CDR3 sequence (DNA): TGTGCCAGCAGCTGGGGGGACGACCTGTTTAGAGATACGCAGTATTTT. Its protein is CASSWGDDLFRDTQYF.

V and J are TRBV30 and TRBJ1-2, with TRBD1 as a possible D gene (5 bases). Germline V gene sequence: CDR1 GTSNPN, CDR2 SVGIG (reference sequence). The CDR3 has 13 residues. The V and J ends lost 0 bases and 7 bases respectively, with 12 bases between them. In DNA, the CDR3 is TGTGCCTGGAGTGTGGGGGGATCTGCTGGCTACACCTTC. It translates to CAWSVGGSAGYTF. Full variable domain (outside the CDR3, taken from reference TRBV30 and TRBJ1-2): SQTIHQWPATLVQPVGSPLSLECTVEGTSNPNLYWYRQAAGRGLQLLFYSVGIGQISSEVPQNLSASRPQDRQFILSSKKLLLSDSGFYLCAWSVGGSAGYTFGSGTRLTVV.

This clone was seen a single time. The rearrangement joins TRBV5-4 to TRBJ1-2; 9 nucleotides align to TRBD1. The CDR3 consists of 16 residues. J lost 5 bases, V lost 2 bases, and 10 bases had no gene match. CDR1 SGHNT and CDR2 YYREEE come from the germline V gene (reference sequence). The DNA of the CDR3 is TGTGCCAGCAGCTTACAAGGACAGGGGATGTGGTATGGCTACACCTTC. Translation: CASSLQGQGMWYGYTF.

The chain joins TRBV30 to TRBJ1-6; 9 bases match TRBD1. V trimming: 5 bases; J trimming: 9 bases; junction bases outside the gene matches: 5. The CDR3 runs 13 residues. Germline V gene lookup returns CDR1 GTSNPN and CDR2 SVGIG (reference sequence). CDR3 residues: CAWATGGPSPLHF. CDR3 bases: TGTGCCTGGGCTACAGGGGGCCCTTCACCCCTCCACTTT.

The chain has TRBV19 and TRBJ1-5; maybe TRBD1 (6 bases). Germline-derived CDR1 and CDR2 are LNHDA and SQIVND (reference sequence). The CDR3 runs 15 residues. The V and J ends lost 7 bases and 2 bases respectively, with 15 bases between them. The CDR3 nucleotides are TGTGCCAGTACCCCCCGGGGGGCTGGCAATCAGCCCCAGCATTTT. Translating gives CASTPRGAGNQPQHF.

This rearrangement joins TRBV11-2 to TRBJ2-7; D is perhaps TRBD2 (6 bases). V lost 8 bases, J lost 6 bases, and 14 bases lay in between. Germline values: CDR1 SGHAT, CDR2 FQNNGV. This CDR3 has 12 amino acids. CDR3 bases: TGTGCCAGCGGCGGGACGGCTTCCGAGCAGTACTTC. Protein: CASGGTASEQYF.

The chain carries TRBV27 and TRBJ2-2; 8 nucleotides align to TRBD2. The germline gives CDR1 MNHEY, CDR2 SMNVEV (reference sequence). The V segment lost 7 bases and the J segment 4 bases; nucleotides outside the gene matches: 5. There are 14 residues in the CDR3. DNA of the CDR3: TGTGCCAGCACCCTTGCGGGGGGCACCGGGGAGCTGTTTTTT. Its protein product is CASTLAGGTGELFF.

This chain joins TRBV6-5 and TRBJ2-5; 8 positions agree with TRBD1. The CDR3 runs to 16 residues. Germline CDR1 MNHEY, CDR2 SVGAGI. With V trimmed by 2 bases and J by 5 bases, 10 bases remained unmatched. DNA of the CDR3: TGTGCCAGCAGTTACCCCACCGGGACAGGTCGGGAGACCCAGTACTTC. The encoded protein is CASSYPTGTGRETQYF.

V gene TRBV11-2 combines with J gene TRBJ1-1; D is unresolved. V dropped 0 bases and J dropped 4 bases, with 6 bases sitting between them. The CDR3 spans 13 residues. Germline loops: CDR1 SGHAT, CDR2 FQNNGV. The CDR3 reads CASSLERSTEAFF. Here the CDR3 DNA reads TGTGCCAGCAGCTTAGAACGGAGCACTGAAGCTTTCTTT. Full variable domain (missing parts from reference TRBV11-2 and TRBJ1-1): EAGVAQSPRYKIIEKRQSVAFWCNPISGHATLYWYQQILGQGPKLLIQFQNNGVVDDSQLPKDRFSAERLKGVDSTLKIQPAKLEDSAVYLCASSLERSTEAFFGQGTRLTVV.

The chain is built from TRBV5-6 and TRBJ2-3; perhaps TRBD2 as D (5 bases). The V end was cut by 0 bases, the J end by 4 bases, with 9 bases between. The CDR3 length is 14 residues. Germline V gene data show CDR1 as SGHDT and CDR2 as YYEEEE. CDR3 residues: CASSLDGRADTQYF. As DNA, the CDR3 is TGTGCCAGCAGCTTGGACGGGCGGGCAGATACGCAGTATTTT.

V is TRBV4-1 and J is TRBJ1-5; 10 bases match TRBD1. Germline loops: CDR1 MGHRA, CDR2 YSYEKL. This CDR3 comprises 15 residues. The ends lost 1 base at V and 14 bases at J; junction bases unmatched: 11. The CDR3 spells CASSQGGQGDLQKHF. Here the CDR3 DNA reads TGCGCCAGCAGCCAAGGCGGACAGGGGGACCTGCAAAAGCATTTT.

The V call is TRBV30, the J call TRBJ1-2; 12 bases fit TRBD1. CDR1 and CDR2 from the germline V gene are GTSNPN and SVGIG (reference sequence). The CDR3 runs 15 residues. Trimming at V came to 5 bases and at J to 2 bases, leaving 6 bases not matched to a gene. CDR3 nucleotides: TGTGCCTGGGCTCCGGGACAGGGGGCGAACTATGGCTACACCTTC. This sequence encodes CAWAPGQGANYGYTF.

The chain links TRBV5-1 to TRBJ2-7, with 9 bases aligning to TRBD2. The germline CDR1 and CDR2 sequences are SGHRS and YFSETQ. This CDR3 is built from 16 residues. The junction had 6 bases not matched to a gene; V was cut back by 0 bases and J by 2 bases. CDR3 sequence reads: CASSLGFAGGPYEQYF. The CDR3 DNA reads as TGCGCCAGCAGCTTGGGATTTGCGGGGGGGCCCTACGAGCAGTACTTC.

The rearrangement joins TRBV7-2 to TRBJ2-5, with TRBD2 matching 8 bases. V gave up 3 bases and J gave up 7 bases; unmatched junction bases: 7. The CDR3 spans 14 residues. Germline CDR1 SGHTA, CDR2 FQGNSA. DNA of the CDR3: TGTGCCAGCAGCTTCGAGCGTGCGGGGGGGACCCAGTACTTC. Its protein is CASSFERAGGTQYF.

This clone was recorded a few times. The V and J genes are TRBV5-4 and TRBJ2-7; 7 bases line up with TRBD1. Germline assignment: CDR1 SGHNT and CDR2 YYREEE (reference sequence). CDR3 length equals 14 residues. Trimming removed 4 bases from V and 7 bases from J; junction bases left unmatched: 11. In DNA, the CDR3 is TGTGCCAGCAGCCCACAGGGGCGCTCGGGGGAGCAGTACTTC. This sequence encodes CASSPQGRSGEQYF.

DNA for the CDR3: TGTGCCAGCAGGGGCCAAACGAACACCGGGGAGCTGTTTTTT. Encoded protein: CASRGQTNTGELFF. The genes are TRBV6-5 and TRBJ2-2, with no clear D. The V gene's germline CDR1 is MNHEY and CDR2 SVGAGI. The CDR3 runs to 14 residues. V was shortened by 6 bases and J by 0 bases, with 8 bases between the two germline ends.

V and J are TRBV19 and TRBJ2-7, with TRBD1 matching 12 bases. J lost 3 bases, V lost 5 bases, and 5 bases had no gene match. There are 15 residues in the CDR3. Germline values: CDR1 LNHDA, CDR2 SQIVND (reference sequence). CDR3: CASSGGDRGHYEQYF. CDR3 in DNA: TGTGCCAGTAGTGGGGGGGACAGGGGGCACTACGAGCAGTACTTC.

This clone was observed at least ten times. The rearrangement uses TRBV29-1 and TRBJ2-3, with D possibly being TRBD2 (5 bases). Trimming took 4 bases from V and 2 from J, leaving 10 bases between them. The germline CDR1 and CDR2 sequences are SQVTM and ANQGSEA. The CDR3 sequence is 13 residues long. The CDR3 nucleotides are TGCAGCGTTGGAGGAGGAAACACAGATACGCAGTATTTT. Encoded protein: CSVGGGNTDTQYF.

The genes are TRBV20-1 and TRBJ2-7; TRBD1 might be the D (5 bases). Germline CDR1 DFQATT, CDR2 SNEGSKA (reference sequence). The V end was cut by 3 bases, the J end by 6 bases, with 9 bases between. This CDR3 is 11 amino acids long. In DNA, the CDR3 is TGCAGTGCTAGTGGGGCCCTCGAGCAGTACTTC. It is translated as CSASGALEQYF.

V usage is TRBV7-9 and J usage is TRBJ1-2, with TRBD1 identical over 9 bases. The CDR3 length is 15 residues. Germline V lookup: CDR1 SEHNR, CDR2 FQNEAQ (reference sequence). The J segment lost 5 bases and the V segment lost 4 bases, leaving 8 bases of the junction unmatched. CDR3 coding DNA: TGTGCCAGCAGCTCCCGGGACAGGGAATGGTATGGCTACACCTTC. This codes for CASSSRDREWYGYTF.

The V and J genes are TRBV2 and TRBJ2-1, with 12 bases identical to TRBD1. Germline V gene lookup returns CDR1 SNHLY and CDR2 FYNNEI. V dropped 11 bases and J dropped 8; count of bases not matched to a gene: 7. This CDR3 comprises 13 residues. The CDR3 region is CAGRDRGPDEQFF. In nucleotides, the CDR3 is TGTGCCGGCCGGGACAGGGGGCCGGATGAGCAGTTCTTC. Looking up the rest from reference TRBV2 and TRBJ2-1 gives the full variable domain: EPEVTQTPSHQVTQMGQEVILRCVPISNHLYFYWYRQILGQKVEFLVSFYNNEISEKSEIFDDQFSVERPDGSNFTLKIRSTKLEDSAMYFCAGRDRGPDEQFFGPGTRLTVL.

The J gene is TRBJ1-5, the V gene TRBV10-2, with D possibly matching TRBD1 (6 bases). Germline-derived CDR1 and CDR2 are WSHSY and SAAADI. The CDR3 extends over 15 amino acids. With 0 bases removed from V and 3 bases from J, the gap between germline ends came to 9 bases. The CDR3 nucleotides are TGCGCCAGCAGTGAGTCTGGGGGCATCAATCAGCCCCAGCATTTT. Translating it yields CASSESGGINQPQHF.

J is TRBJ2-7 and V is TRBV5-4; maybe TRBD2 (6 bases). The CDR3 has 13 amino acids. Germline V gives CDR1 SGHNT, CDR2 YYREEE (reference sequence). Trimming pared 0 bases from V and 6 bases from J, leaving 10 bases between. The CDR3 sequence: CASSLGGESEQYF. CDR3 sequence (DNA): TGTGCCAGCAGCTTGGGGGGGGAGTCCGAGCAGTACTTC.

The CDR3 DNA reads as TGTGCCAGCAGTCGTACGGGGGGGGACTATGGCTACACCTTC. Its protein product is CASSRTGGDYGYTF. The gene calls are TRBV2 and TRBJ1-2; D might be TRBD1 (5 bases). V lost 5 bases and J 3 bases, leaving 13 bases between the germline ends. The CDR3 totals 14 residues. Per germline, CDR1 SNHLY and CDR2 FYNNEI. Full variable domain (outside the CDR3, taken from reference TRBV2 and TRBJ1-2): EPEVTQTPSHQVTQMGQEVILRCVPISNHLYFYWYRQILGQKVEFLVSFYNNEISEKSEIFDDQFSVERPDGSNFTLKIRSTKLEDSAMYFCASSRTGGDYGYTFGSGTRLTVV.

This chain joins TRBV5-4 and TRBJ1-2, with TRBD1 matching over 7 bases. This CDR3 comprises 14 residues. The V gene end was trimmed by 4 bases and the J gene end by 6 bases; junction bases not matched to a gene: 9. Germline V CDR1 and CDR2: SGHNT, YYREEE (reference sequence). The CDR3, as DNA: TGTGCCAGCAGCCACGGACAGGCGGGGAATGGCTACACCTTC. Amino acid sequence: CASSHGQAGNGYTF.

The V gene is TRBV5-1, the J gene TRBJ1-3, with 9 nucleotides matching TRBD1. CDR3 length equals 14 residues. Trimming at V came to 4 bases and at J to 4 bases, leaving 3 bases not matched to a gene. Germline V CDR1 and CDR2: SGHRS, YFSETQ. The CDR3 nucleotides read TGCGCCAGCAGCGAAGGGACAGGGGGAAACACCATATATTTT. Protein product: CASSEGTGGNTIYF.

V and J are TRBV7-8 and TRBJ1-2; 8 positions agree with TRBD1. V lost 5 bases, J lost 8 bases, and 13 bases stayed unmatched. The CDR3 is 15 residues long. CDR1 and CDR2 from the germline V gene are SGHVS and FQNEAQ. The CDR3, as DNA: TGTGCCAGCAGCCCTACCGACAGGGGCGCCAAAGGCTACACCTTC. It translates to CASSPTDRGAKGYTF.